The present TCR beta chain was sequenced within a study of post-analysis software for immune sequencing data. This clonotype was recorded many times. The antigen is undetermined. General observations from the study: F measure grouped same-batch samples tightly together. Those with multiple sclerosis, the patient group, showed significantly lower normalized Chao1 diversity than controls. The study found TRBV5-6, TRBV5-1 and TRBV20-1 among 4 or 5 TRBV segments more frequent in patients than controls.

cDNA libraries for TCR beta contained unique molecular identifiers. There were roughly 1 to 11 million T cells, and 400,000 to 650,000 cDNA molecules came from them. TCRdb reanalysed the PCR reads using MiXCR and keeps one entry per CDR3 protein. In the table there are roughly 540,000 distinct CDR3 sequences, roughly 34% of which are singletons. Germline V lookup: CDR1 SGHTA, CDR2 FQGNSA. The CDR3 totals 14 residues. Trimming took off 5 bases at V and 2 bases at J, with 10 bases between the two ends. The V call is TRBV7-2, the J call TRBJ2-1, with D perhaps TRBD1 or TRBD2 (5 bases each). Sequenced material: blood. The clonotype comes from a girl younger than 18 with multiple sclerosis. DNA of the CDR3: TGTGCCAGCAGCCTGGGACCACCCTACAATGAGCAGTTCTTC. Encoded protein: CASSLGPPYNEQFF.